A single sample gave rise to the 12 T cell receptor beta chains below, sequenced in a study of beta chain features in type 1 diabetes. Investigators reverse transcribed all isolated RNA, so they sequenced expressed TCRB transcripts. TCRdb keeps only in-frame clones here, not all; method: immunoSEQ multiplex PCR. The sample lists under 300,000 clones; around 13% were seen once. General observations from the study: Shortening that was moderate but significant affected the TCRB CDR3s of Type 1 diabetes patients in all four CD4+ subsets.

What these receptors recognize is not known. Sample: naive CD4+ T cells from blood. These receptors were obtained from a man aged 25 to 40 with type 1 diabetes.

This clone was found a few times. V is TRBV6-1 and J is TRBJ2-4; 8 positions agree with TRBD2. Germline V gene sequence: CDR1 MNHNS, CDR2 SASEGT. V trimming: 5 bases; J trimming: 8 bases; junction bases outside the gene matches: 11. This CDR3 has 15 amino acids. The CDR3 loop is CASSTGGPGGDIQYF. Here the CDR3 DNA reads TGTGCCAGCAGTACGGGAGGGCCCGGTGGAGACATTCAGTACTTC.

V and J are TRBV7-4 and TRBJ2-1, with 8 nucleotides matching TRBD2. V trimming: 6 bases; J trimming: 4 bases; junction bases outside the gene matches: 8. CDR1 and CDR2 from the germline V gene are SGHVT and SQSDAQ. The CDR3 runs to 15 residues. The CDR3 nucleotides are TGTGCCAGCAGTTGGGAGCGGGAGCCATACAATGAGCAGTTCTTC. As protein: CASSWEREPYNEQFF.

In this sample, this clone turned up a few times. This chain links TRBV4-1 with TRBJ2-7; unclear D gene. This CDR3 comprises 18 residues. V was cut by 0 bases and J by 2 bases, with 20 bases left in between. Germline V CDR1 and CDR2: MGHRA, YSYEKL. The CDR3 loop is CASSQDAPNYYRAYEQYF. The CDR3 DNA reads TGCGCCAGCAGCCAAGACGCGCCGAACTATTATCGCGCCTACGAGCAGTACTTC.

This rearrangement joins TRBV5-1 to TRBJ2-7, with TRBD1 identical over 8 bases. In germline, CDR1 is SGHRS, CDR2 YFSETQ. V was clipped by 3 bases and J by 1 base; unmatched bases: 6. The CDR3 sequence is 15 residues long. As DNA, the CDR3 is TGCGCCAGCAGCTATCGGACAGGGCCATCCTACGAGCAGTACTTC. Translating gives CASSYRTGPSYEQYF.

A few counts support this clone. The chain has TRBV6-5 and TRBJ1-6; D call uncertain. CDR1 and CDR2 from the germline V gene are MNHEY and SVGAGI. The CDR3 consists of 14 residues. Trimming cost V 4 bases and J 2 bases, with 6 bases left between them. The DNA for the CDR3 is TGTGCCAGCAGTTGGGCAGCCTATAATTCACCCCTCCACTTT. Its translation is CASSWAAYNSPLHF.

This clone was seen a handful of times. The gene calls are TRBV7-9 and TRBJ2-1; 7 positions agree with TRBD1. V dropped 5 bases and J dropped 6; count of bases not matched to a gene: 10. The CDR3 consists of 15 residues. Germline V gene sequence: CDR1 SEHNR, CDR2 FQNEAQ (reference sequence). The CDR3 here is CASSPPGTVINEQFF. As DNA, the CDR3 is TGTGCCAGCAGCCCCCCCGGGACAGTTATCAATGAGCAGTTCTTC. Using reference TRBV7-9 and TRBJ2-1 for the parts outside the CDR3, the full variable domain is DTGVSQNPRHKITKRGQNVTFRCDPISEHNRLYWYRQTLGQGPEFLTYFQNEAQLEKSRLLSDRFSAERPKGSFSTLEIQRTEQGDSAMYLCASSPPGTVINEQFFGPGTRLTVL.

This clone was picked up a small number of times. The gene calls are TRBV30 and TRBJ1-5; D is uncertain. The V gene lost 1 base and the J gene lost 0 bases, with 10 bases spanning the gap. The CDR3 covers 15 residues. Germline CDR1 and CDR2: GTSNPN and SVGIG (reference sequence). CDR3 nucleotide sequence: TGTGCCTGGAGTGCCAGAGACTATAGCAATCAGCCCCAGCATTTT. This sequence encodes CAWSARDYSNQPQHF.

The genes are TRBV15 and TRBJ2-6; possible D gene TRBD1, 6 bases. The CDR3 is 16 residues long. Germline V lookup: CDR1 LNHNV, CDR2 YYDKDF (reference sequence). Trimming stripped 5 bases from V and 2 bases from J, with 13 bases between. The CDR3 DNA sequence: TGTGCCACCAGCGGTACACGGGACACTGGGGCCAACGTCCTGACTTTC. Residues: CATSGTRDTGANVLTF.

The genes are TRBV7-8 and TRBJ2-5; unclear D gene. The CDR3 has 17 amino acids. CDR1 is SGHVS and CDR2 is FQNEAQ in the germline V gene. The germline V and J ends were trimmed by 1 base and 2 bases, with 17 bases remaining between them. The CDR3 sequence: CASSLDWRPRIQETQYF. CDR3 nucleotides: TGTGCCAGCAGCTTAGACTGGCGGCCCCGGATACAAGAGACCCAGTACTTC.

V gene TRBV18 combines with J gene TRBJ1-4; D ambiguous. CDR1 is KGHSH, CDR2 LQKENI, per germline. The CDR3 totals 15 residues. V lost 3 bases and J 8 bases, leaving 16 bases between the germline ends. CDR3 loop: CASSPFSQLGEKLFF. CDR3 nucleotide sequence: TGTGCCAGCTCACCGTTTTCACAACTAGGAGAAAAACTGTTTTTT.

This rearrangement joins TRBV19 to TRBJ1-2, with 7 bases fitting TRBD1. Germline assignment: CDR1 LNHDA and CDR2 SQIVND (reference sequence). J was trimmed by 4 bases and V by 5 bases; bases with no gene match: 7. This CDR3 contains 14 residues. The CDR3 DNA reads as TGTGCCAGTAGTCTCAAACAGGGGATCTATGGCTACACCTTC. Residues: CASSLKQGIYGYTF.

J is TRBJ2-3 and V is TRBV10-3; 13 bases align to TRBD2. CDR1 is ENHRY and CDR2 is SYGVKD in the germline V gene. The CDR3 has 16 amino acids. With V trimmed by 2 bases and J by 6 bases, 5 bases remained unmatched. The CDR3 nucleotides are TGTGCCATCAGTGAGCGGACTAGCGGGGGCGGGGATACGCAGTATTTT. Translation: CAISERTSGGGDTQYF.